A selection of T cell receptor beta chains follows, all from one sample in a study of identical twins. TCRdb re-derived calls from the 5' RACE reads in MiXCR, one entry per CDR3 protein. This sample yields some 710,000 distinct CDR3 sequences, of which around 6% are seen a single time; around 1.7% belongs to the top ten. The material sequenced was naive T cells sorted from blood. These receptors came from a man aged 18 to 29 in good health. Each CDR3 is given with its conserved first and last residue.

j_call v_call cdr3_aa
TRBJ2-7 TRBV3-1 CASSQERDSFLRQYF
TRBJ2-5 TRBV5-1 CASSLYSQETQYF
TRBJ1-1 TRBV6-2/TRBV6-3 CASRDTGDPEAFF
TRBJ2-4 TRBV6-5 CASGFGKNIQYF
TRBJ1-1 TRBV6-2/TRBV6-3 CASRPGWPTEAFF
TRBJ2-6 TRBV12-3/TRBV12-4 CASSPRGSGANVLTF
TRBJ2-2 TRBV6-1 CASNYQGGGGELFF
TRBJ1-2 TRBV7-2 CASSLFPTRDTNYGYTF
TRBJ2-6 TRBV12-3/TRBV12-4 CASSFFGPLGANVLTF
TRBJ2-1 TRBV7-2 CASSFQGLADEQFF
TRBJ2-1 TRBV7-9 CAGGSSNNEQFF
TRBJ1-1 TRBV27 CASSLLVVGTEAFF
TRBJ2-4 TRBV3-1 CASSQDPLRGRKNIQYF
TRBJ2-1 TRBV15 CATRGTSGSTVFF
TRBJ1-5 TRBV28 CASSFGDRRQPQHF
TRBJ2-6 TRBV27 CASSLWGTVAGATANVLTF
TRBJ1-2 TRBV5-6 CATRTGGDYGYTF
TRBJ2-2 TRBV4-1 CASSQAGGFGELFF
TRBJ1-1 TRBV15 CATSRDRRGAFF
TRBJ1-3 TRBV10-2 CASSVGLHSGNTIYF
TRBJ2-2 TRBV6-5 CASSFDRVLTGELFF
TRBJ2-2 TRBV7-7 CASSFSASEGELFF
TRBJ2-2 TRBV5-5 CASSLWPANTGELFF
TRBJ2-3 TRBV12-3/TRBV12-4 CASSLAFRPPIGMDTQYF
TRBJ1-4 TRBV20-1 CSARGYRDTNEKLFF
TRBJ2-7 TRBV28 CASSIGGERSYEQYF
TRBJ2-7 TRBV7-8 CASSSAGSAYEQYF
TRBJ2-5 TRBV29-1 CSAAGAQETQYF
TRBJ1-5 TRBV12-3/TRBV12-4 CASIRGSGQPQHF
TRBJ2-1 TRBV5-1 CASSLVLSSGTSYNEQFF
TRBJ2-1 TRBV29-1 CSGGLAGGTYNEQFF
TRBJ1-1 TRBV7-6 CASSAGLTPTEAFF
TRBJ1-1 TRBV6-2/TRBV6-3 CASTYARKNTEAFF
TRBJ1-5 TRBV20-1 CSASVAGLYSNQPQHF
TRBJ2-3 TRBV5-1 CASSLVTSGSTDTQYF
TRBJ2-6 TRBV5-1 CASSPITSSGANVLTF
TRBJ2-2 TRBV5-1 CASSRFRGVNTGELFF
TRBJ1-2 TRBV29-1 CSVGGRNGYTF
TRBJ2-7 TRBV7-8 CASSLAKSYEQYF
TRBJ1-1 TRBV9 CASSVLLGTTEAFF
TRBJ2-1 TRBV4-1 CASSPQEWSYNEQFF
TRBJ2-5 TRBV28 CASSLGGSRQETQYF
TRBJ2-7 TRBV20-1 CSAPGTNSYEQYF
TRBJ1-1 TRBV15 CATRDGGGMNTEAFF
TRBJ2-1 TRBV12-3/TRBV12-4 CASSLRLDVYNEQFF
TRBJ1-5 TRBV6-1 CASRGQGSEQPQHF
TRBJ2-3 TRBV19 CASSIDLVGTDTQYF
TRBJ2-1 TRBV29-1 CSVVAMKAHNEQFF
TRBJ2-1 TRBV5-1 CASSLAGQSEGNEQFF
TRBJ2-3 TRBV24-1 CATSDVNGDTQYF
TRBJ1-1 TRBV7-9 CASSLESLGTEAFF
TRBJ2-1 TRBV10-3 CAISESSGRADEQFF